These 19 T cell receptor beta chains were all obtained from the same sample, sequenced in a study of cytomegalovirus exposure and HLA in healthy donors. PCR employed 60 Vbeta and 13 Jbeta primers. Repertoires were generated with immunoSEQ multiplex PCR, while TCRdb's copy carries only in-frame clones and drops some. The sample shows about 160,000 clones, 70% to 90% of them seen only once. The sample comprised PBMCs. The source is a young woman in good health and CMV-seronegative.

This clone has a single count. V and J are TRBV2 and TRBJ2-7, with 7 positions matching TRBD1. Unmatched junction bases numbered 9, after V lost 7 bases and J lost 3 bases. Looked up from germline, CDR1 is SNHLY and CDR2 is FYNNEI. The CDR3 consists of 14 residues. CDR3 amino acids: CASNADRNDYEQYF. CDR3 coding DNA: TGTGCCAGCAACGCGGACAGGAATGACTACGAGCAGTACTTC. Filled out from reference TRBV2 and TRBJ2-7, the complete variable domain reads EPEVTQTPSHQVTQMGQEVILRCVPISNHLYFYWYRQILGQKVEFLVSFYNNEISEKSEIFDDQFSVERPDGSNFTLKIRSTKLEDSAMYFCASNADRNDYEQYFGPGTRLTVT.

The J gene is TRBJ2-2, the V gene TRBV6-1; no clear D gene. The V gene lost 6 bases and the J gene lost 5 bases, with 7 bases spanning the gap. Germline CDR1 is MNHNS and CDR2 is SASEGT. This CDR3 has 12 amino acids. The CDR3 reads CASRFRTGELFF. As DNA, the CDR3 is TGTGCCAGCAGATTCAGGACCGGGGAGCTGTTTTTT.

The rearrangement joins TRBV7-9 to TRBJ2-5; maybe TRBD2 (5 bases). Trimming cost V 5 bases and J 0 bases, with 16 bases left between them. Germline V lookup: CDR1 SEHNR, CDR2 FQNEAQ (reference sequence). This CDR3 contains 16 residues. This CDR3 is CASSPRRTGNQETQYF. CDR3 nucleotide sequence: TGTGCCAGCAGCCCGAGACGGACTGGGAACCAAGAGACCCAGTACTTC.

V and J are TRBV7-6 and TRBJ2-1; no clear D gene. This CDR3 has 11 amino acids. The V and J ends lost 5 bases and 3 bases respectively, with 2 bases between them. CDR1 and CDR2 (germline): SGHVS, FNYEAQ. The CDR3 region is CASSRYNEQFF. CDR3 DNA sequence: TGTGCCAGCAGCCGCTACAATGAGCAGTTCTTC.

This clone occurred a few times. V gene TRBV9 combines with J gene TRBJ1-3; a weak D match, TRBD1 (5 bases). The CDR3 runs to 15 residues. V lost 0 bases, J lost 4 bases, and 11 bases lay in between. CDR1 is SGDLS and CDR2 is YYNGEE in the germline V gene. Here the CDR3 DNA reads TGTGCCAGCAGCGTAGGTAGGGGTAGCGGAAACACCATATATTTT. Amino acid sequence: CASSVGRGSGNTIYF.

The chain has TRBV7-6 and TRBJ2-7; 10 bases line up with TRBD2. After removal of 3 bases from V and 4 bases from J, the junction contained 15 bases not matched to a gene. Germline CDR1 SGHVS, CDR2 FNYEAQ. This CDR3 comprises 18 residues. CDR3 bases: TGTGCCAGCAGCTTGGAGGTAGCTTCTAGCGGGAGTCTATACGAGCAGTACTTC. Translation gives CASSLEVASSGSLYEQYF.

V usage is TRBV11-2 and J usage is TRBJ2-3, with D perhaps matching TRBD1 (5 bases). V dropped 2 bases and J dropped 4 bases, with 16 bases sitting between them. CDR1 is SGHAT, CDR2 FQNNGV, per germline. CDR3 length: 16 residues. CDR3: CASSLRGRVVPDTQYF. DNA of the CDR3: TGTGCCAGCAGCTTAAGGGGCAGGGTAGTGCCAGATACGCAGTATTTT.

The chain joins TRBV7-9 to TRBJ2-1; TRBD2 matches 12 bases. CDR1 and CDR2 from the germline V gene are SEHNR and FQNEAQ (reference sequence). V lost 1 base to trimming and J lost 7 bases; unmatched junction nucleotides: 11. The CDR3 has 18 amino acids. CDR3 protein: CASSLEYWETSGRNEQFF. The CDR3 nucleotides read TGTGCCAGCAGCTTAGAGTATTGGGAGACTAGCGGGAGAAATGAGCAGTTCTTC.

CDR3 residues: CASSRGLAGASESYEQYF. Written as DNA, the CDR3 is TGTGCCAGCAGCCGGGGACTAGCGGGGGCTTCCGAGAGCTACGAGCAGTACTTC. The chain links TRBV4-2 to TRBJ2-5, with 14 positions matching TRBD2. Near its end, the DNA agrees better with TRBJ2-7, so the J call may be wrong. Germline V CDR1 and CDR2: LGHNA, YNFKEQ. This CDR3 has 18 residues.

V is TRBV10-3 and J is TRBJ2-7; 10 bases match TRBD1. Losses at the gene ends were 2 bases for V and 4 bases for J; bases not matched to a gene: 5. The CDR3 totals 15 residues. CDR1 and CDR2 (germline): ENHRY, SYGVKD. The CDR3 sequence is CAISEVDRGPYEQYF. CDR3 nucleotide sequence: TGTGCCATCAGTGAGGTAGACAGGGGGCCGTACGAGCAGTACTTC.

The chain links TRBV7-2 to TRBJ1-4; TRBD1 aligns across 11 bases. Germline values: CDR1 SGHTA, CDR2 FQGNSA. This CDR3 contains 14 residues. Trimming at V came to 4 bases and at J to 7 bases, leaving 2 bases not matched to a gene. CDR3 in amino acids: CASSYGTGGEKLFF. CDR3 DNA sequence: TGTGCCAGCAGCTATGGGACAGGGGGTGAAAAACTGTTTTTT.

This rearrangement joins TRBV27 to TRBJ1-5; 10 nucleotides agree with TRBD1. Trimming at V came to 0 bases and at J to 5 bases, leaving 1 base not matched to a gene. This CDR3 has 15 residues. In germline, CDR1 is MNHEY, CDR2 SMNVEV (reference sequence). This chain's CDR3 is CASSLSTGGDQPQHF. The CDR3 DNA is TGTGCCAGCAGTTTATCGACAGGGGGCGATCAGCCCCAGCATTTT.

A note on this clone: The junction differs from germline at one of its ends, possibly a read error. The chain carries TRBV28 and TRBJ1-4; a possible D gene is TRBD1 (6 bases). The CDR3 length is 13 residues. The V gene's germline CDR1 is MDHEN and CDR2 SYDVKM. Here the CDR3 DNA reads TGTGCCAGCAGTTTATCGACAGGATCGCCGCCGTATTTT. Its protein is CASSLSTGSPPYF.

This chain joins TRBV19 and TRBJ1-5; tentatively, D is TRBD1 (6 bases). V was cut by 3 bases and J by 1 base, with 10 bases left in between. This CDR3 has 15 amino acids. The V gene's germline CDR1 is LNHDA and CDR2 SQIVND (reference sequence). In DNA, the CDR3 is TGTGCCAGTAGTATTCGGGGGGCCAGCAATCAGCCCCAGCATTTT. The encoded protein is CASSIRGASNQPQHF.

This rearrangement joins TRBV11-3 to TRBJ2-1, with D perhaps matching TRBD1 (5 bases). Germline CDR1 reads SGHNT; CDR2 reads YENEEA. The CDR3 is 15 amino acids. Deletions cut 5 bases from V and 4 bases from J, with 15 bases between. CDR3 protein: CASSRESQGYNEQFF. DNA of the CDR3: TGTGCCAGCAGCCGAGAATCTCAGGGATACAATGAGCAGTTCTTC.

The sample holds a few counts of this clone. The chain couples TRBV5-1 to TRBJ2-3; D is uncertain. Germline V lookup: CDR1 SGHRS, CDR2 YFSETQ. The CDR3 is made up of 14 amino acids. The V end was cut by 4 bases, the J end by 2 bases, with 11 bases between. CDR3 bases: TGCGCCAGCAGCGTCCTAGAACACACAGATACGCAGTATTTT. Residues: CASSVLEHTDTQYF. Together with reference TRBV5-1 and TRBJ2-3, the CDR3 gives the full variable domain: KAGVTQTPRYLIKTRGQQVTLSCSPISGHRSVSWYQQTPGQGLQFLFEYFSETQRNKGNFPGRFSGRQFSNSRSEMNVSTLELGDSALYLCASSVLEHTDTQYFGPGTRLTVL.

The genes are TRBV2 and TRBJ1-5; D perhaps matches TRBD1 (5 bases). The ends were cut back, 8 bases at V and 0 bases at J, with 14 bases in the middle. This CDR3 contains 15 residues. CDR1 SNHLY and CDR2 FYNNEI come from the germline V gene. The CDR3 DNA is TGTGCCAGCCGCCAGACAGTCTATAGCAATCAGCCCCAGCATTTT. Translated, it gives CASRQTVYSNQPQHF. The complete variable domain, with remaining parts taken from reference TRBV2 and TRBJ1-5, reads EPEVTQTPSHQVTQMGQEVILRCVPISNHLYFYWYRQILGQKVEFLVSFYNNEISEKSEIFDDQFSVERPDGSNFTLKIRSTKLEDSAMYFCASRQTVYSNQPQHFGDGTRLSIL.

The chain is built from TRBV5-1 and TRBJ2-2; TRBD1 agrees at 7 bases. After removal of 3 bases from V and 2 bases from J, the junction contained 4 bases not matched to a gene. Germline loops: CDR1 SGHRS, CDR2 YFSETQ. This CDR3 region has 15 residues. The CDR3 protein is CASSYRDRNTGELFF. The CDR3 DNA sequence: TGCGCCAGCAGCTACCGGGACAGAAACACCGGGGAGCTGTTTTTT.

This rearrangement joins TRBV4-1 to TRBJ2-7; 7 nucleotides agree with TRBD2. Trimming took 6 bases from V and 1 from J; bases not matched to a gene: 9. Germline values: CDR1 MGHRA, CDR2 YSYEKL. This CDR3 region has 15 residues. As DNA, the CDR3 is TGCGCCAGCAGACTTCTAGCGGATAGATCCTACGAGCAGTACTTC. It yields the protein CASRLLADRSYEQYF.